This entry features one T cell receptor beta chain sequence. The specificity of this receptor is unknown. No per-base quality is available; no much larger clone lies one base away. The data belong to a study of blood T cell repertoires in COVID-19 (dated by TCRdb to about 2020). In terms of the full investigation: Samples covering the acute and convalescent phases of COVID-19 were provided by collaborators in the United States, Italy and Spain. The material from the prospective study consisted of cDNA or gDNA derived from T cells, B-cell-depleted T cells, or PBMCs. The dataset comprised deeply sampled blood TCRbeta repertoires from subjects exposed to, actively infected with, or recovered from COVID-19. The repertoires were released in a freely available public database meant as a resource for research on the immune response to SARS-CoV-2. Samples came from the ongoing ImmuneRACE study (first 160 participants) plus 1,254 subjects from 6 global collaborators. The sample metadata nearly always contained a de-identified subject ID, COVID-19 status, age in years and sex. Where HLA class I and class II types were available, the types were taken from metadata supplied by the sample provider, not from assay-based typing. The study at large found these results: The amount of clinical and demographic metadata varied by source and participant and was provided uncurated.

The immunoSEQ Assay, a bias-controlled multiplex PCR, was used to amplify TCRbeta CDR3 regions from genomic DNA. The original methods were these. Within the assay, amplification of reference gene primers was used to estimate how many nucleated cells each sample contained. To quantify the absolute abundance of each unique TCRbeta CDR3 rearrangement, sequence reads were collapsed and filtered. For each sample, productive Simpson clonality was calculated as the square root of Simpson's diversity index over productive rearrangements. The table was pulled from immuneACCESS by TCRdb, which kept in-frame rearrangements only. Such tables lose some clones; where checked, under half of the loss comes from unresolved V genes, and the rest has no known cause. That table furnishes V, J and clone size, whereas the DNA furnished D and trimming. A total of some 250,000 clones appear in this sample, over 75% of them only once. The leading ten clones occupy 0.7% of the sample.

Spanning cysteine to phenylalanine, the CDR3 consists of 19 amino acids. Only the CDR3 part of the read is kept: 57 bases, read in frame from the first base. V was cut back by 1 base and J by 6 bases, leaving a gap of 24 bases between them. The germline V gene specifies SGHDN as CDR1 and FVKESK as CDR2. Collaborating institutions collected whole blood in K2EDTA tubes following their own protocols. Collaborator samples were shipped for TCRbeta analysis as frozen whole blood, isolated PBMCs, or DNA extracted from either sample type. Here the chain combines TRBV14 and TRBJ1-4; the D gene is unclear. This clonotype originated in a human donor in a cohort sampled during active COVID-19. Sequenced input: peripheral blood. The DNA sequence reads TGTGCCAGCAGCCAAGTAGCCGTCTATCAGTCGCCCCGGGATGAAAAACTGTTTTTT. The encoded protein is CASSQVAVYQSPRDEKLFF.